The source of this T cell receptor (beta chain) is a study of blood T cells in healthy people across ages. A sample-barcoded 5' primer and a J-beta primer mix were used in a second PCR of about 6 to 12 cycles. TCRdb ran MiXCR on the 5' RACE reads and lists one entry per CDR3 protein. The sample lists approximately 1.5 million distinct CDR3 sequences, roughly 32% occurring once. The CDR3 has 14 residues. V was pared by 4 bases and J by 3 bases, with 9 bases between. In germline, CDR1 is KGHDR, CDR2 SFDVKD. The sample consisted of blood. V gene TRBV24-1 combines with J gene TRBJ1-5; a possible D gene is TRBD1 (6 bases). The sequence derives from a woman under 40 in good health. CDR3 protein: CATSDWGLNQPQHF. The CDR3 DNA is TGTGCCACCAGTGACTGGGGGCTCAATCAGCCCCAGCATTTT.